The 24 T cell receptor beta chains in this list originate from one sample, sequenced in a study of shared clonotypes between healthy human individuals. Assay used: immunoSEQ multiplex PCR; TCRdb lists only in-frame clones, some missing. The sample carries some 2,100,000 clones, 93% recorded once. It was CD45RO-negative cells, positively selected for CCR7, that made up naive CD8 cells, with terminally differentiated effector memory CD45RA+ cells excluded. The sequenced material came from naive CD8+ T cells from PBMCs. The receptors shown here come from a man aged 18 to 30 in good health. Some clones in this sample may be carry-over from other donors' samples.

The chain recombines TRBV7-3 with TRBJ2-5; 7 positions match TRBD2. CDR1 SGHTA and CDR2 FQGTGA come from the germline V gene. J gave up 2 bases and V 5 bases, and 8 bases lay outside the gene matches. The length of the CDR3 is 15 residues. This chain's CDR3 is CASSPSGLVQETQYF. The CDR3 coding sequence is TGTGCCAGCAGCCCTAGCGGCCTAGTTCAAGAGACCCAGTACTTC.

J is TRBJ2-2 and V is TRBV15, with D tentatively TRBD2 (6 bases). The CDR3 has 14 residues. Between the trimmed V and J ends, which lost 1 base and 6 bases, there was a span of 9 bases. Germline CDR1 LNHNV, CDR2 YYDKDF (reference sequence). CDR3 protein: CATSRATSSGELFF. In nucleotides, the CDR3 is TGTGCCACCAGCAGAGCGACTAGTTCCGGGGAGCTGTTTTTT.

To note about this clone: At one end the junction does not follow the germline gene, possibly because of a read error. The chain uses TRBV2 and TRBJ2-7; TRBD1 is a possible D gene (5 bases). The CDR3 spans 16 residues. Germline assignment: CDR1 SNHLY and CDR2 FYNNEI. The CDR3 loop reads CASRDSSETFSDEQYF. In DNA, the CDR3 is TGTGCCAGCCGTGACAGCAGTGAAACTTTTAGTGACGAGCAGTACTTC. Filled out from reference TRBV2 and TRBJ2-7, the complete variable domain reads EPEVTQTPSHQVTQMGQEVILRCVPISNHLYFYWYRQILGQKVEFLVSFYNNEISEKSEIFDDQFSVERPDGSNFTLKIRSTKLEDSAMYFCASRDSSETFSDEQYFGPGTRLTVT.

Turning to this clone: Additional DNA sequences in this sample encode the identical CDR3. This rearrangement joins TRBV27 to TRBJ2-1, with 12 nucleotides matching TRBD2. This CDR3 region has 14 residues. The germline gives CDR1 MNHEY, CDR2 SMNVEV (reference sequence). Germline trimming cut 7 bases from V and 7 bases from J; bases unmatched to any gene: 5. The DNA for the CDR3 is TGTGCCAGCACCCTAGCGGGAGGGGGTAATGAGCAGTTCTTC. Amino acid sequence: CASTLAGGGNEQFF.

The chain employs TRBV5-8 and TRBJ1-5; D remains unclear. The CDR3 is 13 residues long. V was clipped by 1 base and J by 2 bases, with 4 bases between them. CDR1 is SGHTS, CDR2 YDEGEE, per germline. CDR3 loop: CASSLFGNQPQHF. For the CDR3, the DNA is TGTGCCAGCAGCTTGTTCGGCAATCAGCCCCAGCATTTT. Using reference TRBV5-8 and TRBJ1-5 for the parts outside the CDR3, the full variable domain is EAGVTQSPTHLIKTRGQQATLRCSPISGHTSVYWYQQALGLGLQFLLWYDEGEERNRGNFPPRFSGRQFPNYSSELNVNALELEDSALYLCASSLFGNQPQHFGDGTRLSIL.

The gene calls are TRBV9 and TRBJ2-5; the match to TRBD1 covers 9 bases. The V gene's germline CDR1 is SGDLS and CDR2 YYNGEE. J lost 5 bases, V lost 4 bases, and 6 bases had no gene match. This CDR3 comprises 14 residues. This chain's CDR3 is CASSLDRGYETQYF. The CDR3 bases are TGTGCCAGCAGCCTCGACAGGGGGTATGAGACCCAGTACTTC.

V gene TRBV7-9 combines with J gene TRBJ1-1; D is perhaps TRBD1 (6 bases). The CDR3 loop spans 15 amino acids. Deletions cut 1 base from V and 0 bases from J, with 9 bases between. The germline gives CDR1 SEHNR, CDR2 FQNEAQ (reference sequence). The CDR3: CASSLEQGVNTEAFF. Written as DNA, the CDR3 is TGTGCCAGCAGCTTAGAACAGGGCGTGAACACTGAAGCTTTCTTT. The variable domain in full, completed from reference TRBV7-9 and TRBJ1-1, reads DTGVSQNPRHKITKRGQNVTFRCDPISEHNRLYWYRQTLGQGPEFLTYFQNEAQLEKSRLLSDRFSAERPKGSFSTLEIQRTEQGDSAMYLCASSLEQGVNTEAFFGQGTRLTVV.

This sequence joins TRBV15 and TRBJ2-1, with 13 bases lining up with TRBD2. The CDR3 has 17 amino acids. Trimming at V came to 0 bases and at J to 4 bases, leaving 3 bases not matched to a gene. Germline values: CDR1 LNHNV, CDR2 YYDKDF (reference sequence). This chain's CDR3 is CATSRELAGGRYNEQFF. The CDR3 nucleotides are TGTGCCACCAGCAGAGAACTAGCGGGAGGGCGTTACAATGAGCAGTTCTTC.

This chain connects TRBV4-1 to TRBJ2-2; D assignment may be TRBD1 or TRBD2 (6 bases each). V dropped 6 bases and J dropped 7 bases, with 12 bases sitting between them. Germline lookup yields CDR1 MGHRA and CDR2 YSYEKL. The CDR3 sequence is 13 residues long. The CDR3 is CASSLGGSGELFF. The CDR3 DNA reads as TGCGCCAGCAGTCTAGGGGGGAGCGGGGAGCTGTTTTTT.

The genes are TRBV30 and TRBJ1-5, with D possibly TRBD1 on 6 matching bases. Germline lookup yields CDR1 GTSNPN and CDR2 SVGIG (reference sequence). This CDR3 is 15 amino acids long. The V end was cut by 8 bases, the J end by 5 bases, with 22 bases between. CDR3 sequence reads: CARTHGQPGDQPQHF. DNA for the CDR3: TGTGCCAGAACACATGGACAGCCAGGGGATCAGCCCCAGCATTTT.

The chain recombines TRBV28 with TRBJ2-7, with D maybe TRBD1 (6 bases). V was shortened by 3 bases and J by 0 bases, with 18 bases between the two germline ends. Per germline, CDR1 MDHEN and CDR2 SYDVKM. The CDR3 contains 17 residues. This chain's CDR3 is CASSFSFRTAFSYEQYF. In DNA, the CDR3 is TGTGCCAGCAGTTTCTCCTTTAGGACAGCCTTCTCCTACGAGCAGTACTTC.

The CDR3 loop reads CASSLSQVQETQYF. CDR3 DNA: TGTGCCAGCAGTTTGTCCCAGGTTCAAGAGACCCAGTACTTC. The chain combines TRBV27 with TRBJ2-5; no clear D. Per the germline V gene, CDR1 is MNHEY and CDR2 is SMNVEV (reference sequence). The V gene lost 3 bases and the J gene lost 2 bases, with 10 bases spanning the gap. This CDR3 contains 14 residues.

This chain links TRBV5-1 with TRBJ2-7; a possible D gene is TRBD2 (5 bases). The CDR3 contains 16 residues. The germline CDR1 and CDR2 sequences are SGHRS and YFSETQ. The germline V and J ends were trimmed by 2 bases and 0 bases, with 15 bases remaining between them. CDR3 amino acids: CASSFLSDMPSYEQYF. Here the CDR3 DNA reads TGCGCCAGCAGCTTCCTTAGCGACATGCCCTCCTACGAGCAGTACTTC.

This clone was observed a few times. The CDR3 sequence is CASSQKGGGYGYTF. The DNA of the CDR3 is TGTGCCAGCAGCCAAAAGGGGGGTGGCTATGGCTACACCTTC. This sequence joins TRBV4-2 and TRBJ1-2, with D perhaps matching TRBD1 (6 bases). There are 14 residues in the CDR3. CDR1 is LGHNA and CDR2 is YNFKEQ in the germline V gene. The V end lost 2 bases, the J end lost 4 bases, and 11 bases lay between the germline ends.

This clone came up once. This chain links TRBV19 with TRBJ2-1; 11 nucleotides line up with TRBD2. V gave up 7 bases and J gave up 2 bases; unmatched junction bases: 4. This CDR3 has 15 residues. Germline V gene lookup returns CDR1 LNHDA and CDR2 SQIVND (reference sequence). The CDR3 spells CASNLGLAAYNEQFF. CDR3 nucleotides: TGTGCCAGTAATCTGGGACTAGCGGCCTACAATGAGCAGTTCTTC.

This chain uses TRBV28 with TRBJ2-5; perhaps TRBD1 as D (6 bases). Germline CDR1 and CDR2: MDHEN and SYDVKM. V lost 6 bases to trimming and J lost 5 bases, with 16 bases between them. The CDR3 length is 14 residues. This CDR3 reads CASRYRVRRETQYF. CDR3 in DNA: TGTGCCAGCAGGTACAGGGTCCGGAGGGAGACCCAGTACTTC. Filled out from reference TRBV28 and TRBJ2-5, the complete variable domain reads DVKVTQSSRYLVKRTGEKVFLECVQDMDHENMFWYRQDPGLGLRLIYFSYDVKMKEKGDIPEGYSVSREKKERFSLILESASTNQTSMYLCASRYRVRRETQYFGPGTRLLVL.

The V gene is TRBV13, the J gene TRBJ1-1, with 8 bases that match TRBD1. J was trimmed by 6 bases and V by 7 bases; bases with no gene match: 16. CDR3 length: 16 residues. The V gene's germline CDR1 is PRHDT and CDR2 FYEKMQ (reference sequence). This CDR3 reads CASTITGGRPWAEAFF. The CDR3 DNA reads TGTGCCAGCACAATTACAGGGGGGCGCCCGTGGGCTGAAGCTTTCTTT.

The chain is built from TRBV9 and TRBJ1-2, with TRBD1 as a possible D gene (5 bases). There are 15 residues in the CDR3. Germline V gives CDR1 SGDLS, CDR2 YYNGEE. With 0 bases removed from V and 6 bases from J, the gap between germline ends came to 15 bases. CDR3 region: CASSVGPGSFDGYTF. The CDR3 DNA reads TGTGCCAGCAGCGTAGGGCCAGGGTCGTTCGATGGCTACACCTTC.

The gene calls are TRBV13 and TRBJ2-7, with TRBD2 as a possible D gene (6 bases). Germline CDR1 and CDR2: PRHDT and FYEKMQ (reference sequence). V lost 4 bases and J lost 4, with 14 bases in between. This CDR3 comprises 14 residues. The CDR3 DNA follows: TGTGCCAGCAGCTCCCGGGAGAGAGTATACGAGCAGTACTTC. Translating gives CASSSRERVYEQYF.

The CDR3 here is CASGLRGSGNTIYF. CDR3 nucleotides: TGTGCTAGTGGTTTGCGGGGCTCTGGAAACACCATATATTTT. The J gene is TRBJ1-3, the V gene TRBV12-5; D is unresolved. The CDR3 loop spans 14 amino acids. CDR1 LGHNT and CDR2 FRNRAP come from the germline V gene. The V end was cut by 2 bases, the J end by 0 bases, with 5 bases between.

V gene TRBV7-9 combines with J gene TRBJ2-3; D uncertain. Germline loops: CDR1 SEHNR, CDR2 FQNEAQ (reference sequence). Trimming stripped 0 bases from V and 6 bases from J, with 4 bases between. The length of the CDR3 is 12 residues. The CDR3 DNA reads TGTGCCAGCAGCTTAGCGTACGATACGCAGTATTTT. This encodes CASSLAYDTQYF.

This chain uses TRBV27 with TRBJ2-3; D unresolved. There are 14 residues in the CDR3. V gave up 5 bases and J gave up 1 base, with 10 bases separating them. Germline assignment: CDR1 MNHEY and CDR2 SMNVEV (reference sequence). The CDR3 DNA reads as TGTGCCAGCAGTAGTTTGGACGGCACAGATACGCAGTATTTT. This sequence encodes CASSSLDGTDTQYF.

This clone was picked up a small number of times. The chain carries TRBV7-8 and TRBJ1-1; no reliable D call. Germline V gene lookup returns CDR1 SGHVS and CDR2 FQNEAQ. Between the trimmed V and J ends, which lost 5 bases and 0 bases, there was a span of 10 bases. There are 14 residues in the CDR3. The CDR3 DNA reads TGTGCCAGCAGCGCCCGGGCCCTGAACACTGAAGCTTTCTTT. Encoded protein: CASSARALNTEAFF. Variable domain in full (rest from reference TRBV7-8 and TRBJ1-1): GAGVSQSPRYKVAKRGQDVALRCDPISGHVSLFWYQQALGQGPEFLTYFQNEAQLDKSGLPSDRFFAERPEGSVSTLKIQRTQQEDSAVYLCASSARALNTEAFFGQGTRLTVV.

The rearrangement links TRBV6-5 to TRBJ2-1; D not resolved. The CDR3 runs 14 residues. The germline V gene encodes CDR1 MNHEY and CDR2 SVGAGI. Trimming pared 6 bases from V and 7 bases from J, leaving 16 bases between. DNA of the CDR3: TGTGCCAGCAGCGTAGTACAGTATCTTAATGAGCAGTTCTTC. This codes for CASSVVQYLNEQFF.